The 18 T cell receptor beta chains below all came from one sample that was sequenced in a study of immune characterization of retroperitoneal liposarcoma. TCRdb reprocessed the PCR reads with MiXCR, giving one entry per CDR3 protein. This table holds some 7,000 distinct CDR3 sequences, about 46% found once. The sample consisted of tumor tissue. Every receptor here comes from a male donor with retroperitoneal liposarcoma.

This sequence joins TRBV7-3 and TRBJ2-3, with 8 positions matching TRBD1. The CDR3 has 14 amino acids. Germline V lookup: CDR1 SGHTA, CDR2 FQGTGA. Trimming cost V 4 bases and J 5 bases; bases outside gene matches: 5. The CDR3 bases are TGTGCCAGCAGCTACGGGGACAGGAAAGATACGCAGTATTTT. Translation: CASSYGDRKDTQYF.

This CDR3 reads CASSLGGKGYEQFF. CDR3 bases: TGTGCCAGCAGTTTGGGGGGTAAAGGCTATGAGCAGTTCTTC. The chain couples TRBV12-3 or TRBV12-4 to TRBJ2-1, with D tentatively TRBD2 (6 bases). The V end lost 3 bases, the J end lost 8 bases, and 14 bases lay between the germline ends. This CDR3 has 14 residues.

This clonotype has only a few counts. The gene calls are TRBV6-1 and TRBJ2-1; D call uncertain. CDR1 is MNHNS and CDR2 is SASEGT in the germline V gene. The CDR3 has 13 residues. Trimming took 6 bases from V and 3 from J, leaving 9 bases between them. The CDR3 sequence is CASSPPIYNEQFF. The CDR3 coding sequence is TGTGCCAGCAGCCCCCCTATCTACAATGAGCAGTTCTTC.

The chain links TRBV6-1 to TRBJ2-1; D unclear. The J call may be mistaken, given a closer DNA end match to TRBJ2-5. CDR3 length: 11 residues. Germline V gene lookup returns CDR1 MNHNS and CDR2 SASEGT. The CDR3 here is CASSESETQYF. CDR3 bases: TGTGCCAGCAGTGAAAGTGAGACCCAGTACTTC.

V gene TRBV6-1 combines with J gene TRBJ2-2; 8 nucleotides agree with TRBD1. J gave up 4 bases and V 6 bases, and 10 bases lay outside the gene matches. This CDR3 contains 16 residues. Germline loops: CDR1 MNHNS, CDR2 SASEGT. CDR3 in DNA: TGTGCCAGCAGGTCCAGAGGACAGGGCGGCACCGGGGAGCTGTTTTTT. Translation: CASRSRGQGGTGELFF.

This chain links TRBV6-1 with TRBJ2-1; 7 bases agree with TRBD2. The DNA end favors TRBJ2-5, so the J call may be wrong. Germline V gives CDR1 MNHNS, CDR2 SASEGT. The CDR3 has 15 amino acids. Here the CDR3 reads CASSFGGVAQETQYF. The CDR3 bases are TGTGCCAGCAGTTTTGGGGGGGTAGCGCAAGAGACCCAGTACTTC.

The J gene is TRBJ2-3, the V gene TRBV10-1; D could derive from TRBD1 or TRBD2 (6 bases each). Per germline, CDR1 WNHNN and CDR2 SYGVQD (reference sequence). Between the trimmed V and J ends, which lost 3 bases and 4 bases, there was a span of 14 bases. CDR3 length: 15 residues. The CDR3 region is CASSEQGAGADTQYF. In DNA, the CDR3 is TGCGCCAGCAGTGAACAGGGAGCGGGCGCAGATACGCAGTATTTT.

V and J are TRBV7-2 and TRBJ2-3, with D perhaps TRBD1 (6 bases). In germline, CDR1 is SGHTA, CDR2 FQGNSA. Trimming removed 1 base from V and 4 bases from J, with 9 bases in between. The CDR3 contains 14 residues. The CDR3 DNA sequence: TGTGCCAGCAGCTTAGATCAGGGGTCAGATACGCAGTATTTT. This codes for CASSLDQGSDTQYF.

The chain uses TRBV6-5 and TRBJ1-6; tentative D call: TRBD1 (5 bases). The V and J ends lost 1 base and 5 bases respectively, with 15 bases between them. CDR1 MNHEY and CDR2 SVGAGI come from the germline V gene. The CDR3 totals 17 residues. The chain's CDR3 is CASSYLTAIGDNSPLHF. CDR3 sequence (DNA): TGTGCCAGCAGTTACTTGACAGCTATTGGGGATAATTCACCCCTCCACTTT.

This clonotype was seen just once. The chain is built from TRBV6-1 and TRBJ2-1; no clear D gene. The J call may be mistaken, given a closer DNA end match to TRBJ2-5. Germline CDR1 is MNHNS and CDR2 is SASEGT. This CDR3 contains 13 residues. CDR3 protein: CASSGNRQETQYF. CDR3 coding DNA: TGTGCCAGCAGTGGTAACAGACAAGAGACCCAGTACTTC.

This clonotype was seen once. The genes are TRBV6-1 and TRBJ2-5; no definite D call. Germline V gene lookup returns CDR1 MNHNS and CDR2 SASEGT. Trimming shortened V by 2 bases and J by 4 bases, and 14 bases separated the two germline ends. This CDR3 spans 15 amino acids. The CDR3 DNA reads as TGTGCCAGCAGTGAATTGGTCAGAACTCGAGAGACCCAGTACTTC. Translating gives CASSELVRTRETQYF.

The chain couples TRBV28 to TRBJ1-2, with a weak D call TRBD1 (6 bases). The CDR3 contains 14 residues. Germline values: CDR1 MDHEN, CDR2 SYDVKM. Trimming took off 5 bases at V and 8 bases at J, with 18 bases between the two ends. The CDR3 protein is CASSDPGTSGGYTF. DNA for the CDR3: TGTGCCAGCAGTGACCCCGGGACATCAGGGGGCTACACCTTC.

In its sample, this clonotype ranks as medium-sized. A much larger clone sits a single nucleotide away, making a read error possible. The CDR3 DNA follows: TGTGCCAGCAACCCCCCGGGGGGGACCCAGTTCTTC. This encodes CASNPPGGTQFF. The chain recombines TRBV7-2 with TRBJ2-1, with 8 bases fitting TRBD2. Germline values: CDR1 SGHTA, CDR2 FQGNSA. CDR3 size: 12 residues. With V trimmed by 7 bases and J by 13 bases, 9 bases remained unmatched.

This clonotype was observed a handful of times. The chain is built from TRBV6-1 and TRBJ2-1; D gene ambiguous. With 9 bases removed from V and 3 bases from J, the gap between germline ends came to 12 bases. Germline-derived CDR1 and CDR2 are MNHNS and SASEGT. The CDR3 is made up of 13 amino acids. CDR3 in DNA: TGTGCCAGTCTACTCAACCTCTACAATGAGCAGTTCTTC. Protein product: CASLLNLYNEQFF.

This clonotype was observed a few times. This rearrangement joins TRBV6-1 to TRBJ2-1; D is unclear. Germline V lookup: CDR1 MNHNS, CDR2 SASEGT. The V gene lost 6 bases and the J gene lost 6 bases, with 9 bases spanning the gap. The CDR3 has 12 amino acids. CDR3 in amino acids: CASRDPSNEQFF. CDR3 nucleotide sequence: TGTGCCAGCAGGGACCCATCCAATGAGCAGTTCTTC.

This rearrangement joins TRBV27 to TRBJ1-1; D is perhaps TRBD1 (6 bases). Germline loops: CDR1 MNHEY, CDR2 SMNVEV (reference sequence). Trimming left V 4 bases short and J 4 bases short, with 22 bases between. CDR3 length: 17 residues. CDR3 protein: CASSSWTAKTVPTEAFF. DNA for the CDR3: TGTGCCAGCAGTTCCTGGACAGCCAAAACCGTCCCCACTGAAGCTTTCTTT.

The CDR3 region has the DNA TGTGCCAGCAACCTAGCGGGAGGGCAAGATGAGCAGTTCTTC. This translates into CASNLAGGQDEQFF. The genes are TRBV7-6 and TRBJ2-1, with 12 positions matching TRBD2. The CDR3 contains 14 residues. The V and J ends lost 7 bases and 8 bases, in that order; junction bases with no gene match: 6. The germline V gene encodes CDR1 SGHVS and CDR2 FNYEAQ.

This rearrangement joins TRBV6-1 to TRBJ2-3; D is tentatively TRBD1 or TRBD2 (5 bases each). The end of the DNA fits TRBJ2-1 better, so the J call may be wrong. Germline lookup yields CDR1 MNHNS and CDR2 SASEGT. The CDR3 is 15 amino acids. The CDR3 here is CASSDHILHSGAQFF. CDR3 DNA: TGTGCCAGCAGCGACCACATACTGCATTCCGGGGCCCAGTTCTTC.